This TCR beta chain originates from a study of blood T cell repertoires in COVID-19. This CDR3 has 13 residues. Germline CDR1 is LNHNV and CDR2 is YYDKDF (reference sequence). V was clipped by 9 bases and J by 1 base, with 10 bases between them. Only in-frame clones appear in the TCRdb table, and some are missing; sequencing was by immunoSEQ multiplex PCR. Of 150,000 to 200,000 clones listed, around 83% were seen once; the top ten hold 13%. The receptor was derived from a man between 65 and 85 years old who had recovered from COVID-19. The specimen was peripheral blood. The J gene is TRBJ1-5, the V gene TRBV15, with D possibly TRBD1 on 6 matching bases. CDR3 sequence: CATRGASNQPQHF. CDR3 DNA: TGTGCCACGCGGGGGGCGAGCAATCAGCCCCAGCATTTT.